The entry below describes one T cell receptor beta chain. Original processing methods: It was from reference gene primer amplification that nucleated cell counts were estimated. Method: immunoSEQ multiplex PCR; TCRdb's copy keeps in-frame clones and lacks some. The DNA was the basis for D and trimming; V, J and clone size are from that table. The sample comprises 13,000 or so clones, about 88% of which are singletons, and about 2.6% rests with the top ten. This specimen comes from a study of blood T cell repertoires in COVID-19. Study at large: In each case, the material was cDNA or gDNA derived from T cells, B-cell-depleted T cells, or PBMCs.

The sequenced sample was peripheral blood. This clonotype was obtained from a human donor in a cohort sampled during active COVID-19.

CDR3 in DNA: TGTGCCAGCAGTGGGGGGGATACTTTCTATGGCTACACCTTC. This gives the protein CASSGGDTFYGYTF. V usage is TRBV27 and J usage is TRBJ1-2; the D gene is possibly TRBD1 (5 bases). The germline V gene has CDR1 MNHEY and CDR2 SMNVEV (reference sequence). This CDR3 has 14 amino acids. The germline V and J ends were trimmed by 5 bases and 4 bases, with 14 bases remaining between them.